This T cell receptor beta chain stems from a study of CD8 T cells in ankylosing spondylitis. General study results and limits: One TCR beta motif, made up of eight highly homologous variants, appeared characteristic of ankylosing spondylitis blood. Disease-linked clones displayed a CD8+ phenotype and appeared relatively rarely in peripheral blood.

TCR beta libraries were made by quantitative 5'-RACE with molecular barcodes. One entry per CDR3 protein, called by TCRdb with MiXCR from the 5' RACE reads. The repertoire includes hundreds of thousands of distinct CDR3 sequences, approximately 10% of them detected once, and just over 0.5% sits in the top ten. This clonotype was detected only a few times. Its antigen remains unknown. This receptor was identified in a male donor with ankylosing spondylitis. The sample was blood, either unsorted or a sorted T cell fraction (not recorded which).

The CDR3 DNA reads as TGTGCCACCAGCAGAGAACAGAGCTATGGCTACACCTTC. It codes for CATSREQSYGYTF. The gene calls are TRBV15 and TRBJ1-2, with unresolved D. The CDR3 spans 13 residues. Trimming removed 0 bases from V and 4 bases from J, with 6 bases in between. In germline, CDR1 is LNHNV, CDR2 YYDKDF (reference sequence). The variable domain in full, completed from reference TRBV15 and TRBJ1-2, reads DAMVIQNPRYQVTQFGKPVTLSCSQTLNHNVMYWYQQKSSQAPKLLFHYYDKDFNNEADTPDNFQSRRPNTSFCFLDIRSPGLGDTAMYLCATSREQSYGYTFGSGTRLTVV.